This T cell receptor (beta chain) was sequenced during a study of T cell responses to AZD1222 COVID-19 vaccine. As to this clone: The target antigen is unknown.

Clones were read by immunoSEQ multiplex PCR, and TCRdb kept only the in-frame ones, dropping some. The data show under 110,000 clones, roughly 87% seen once. Study conclusions and caveats: A reported finding is that nearly half of spike-specific TCRs target unmutated variant regions. It was only a handful of AZD1222 recipients who were seropositive at baseline. After the peak T cell response, and only then, were repertoires sampled.

The receptor was isolated from an adult who received the AZD1222 COVID-19 vaccine. The sample in question was peripheral blood, obtained 28 days after the second AZD1222 dose.

CDR3: CASSLNPWGSGELFF. The CDR3 coding sequence is TGTGCCAGCAGTTTGAACCCCTGGGGATCCGGGGAGCTGTTTTTT. This chain joins TRBV27 and TRBJ2-2; D call uncertain. The CDR3 sequence is 15 residues long. CDR1 and CDR2 (germline): MNHEY, SMNVEV (reference sequence). The germline V and J ends were trimmed by 3 bases and 6 bases, with 14 bases remaining between them.